Each of the 27 T cell receptor beta chains below was sequenced from the same sample in a study of blood T cells in healthy people across ages. A J-beta primer mix and a sample-barcoded 5' primer were used in a second PCR of about 7 to 11 cycles. Using its own MiXCR run on the 5' RACE reads, TCRdb lists one record per CDR3 protein. The table shows 550,000 to 650,000 distinct CDR3 sequences, with approximately 30% occurring only once. The sequenced sample was blood. The receptors come from a woman aged 80 or older in good health.

This clonotype came up a few times. The chain is built from TRBV5-1 and TRBJ2-5; possibly TRBD1 for D (6 bases). CDR3 size: 15 residues. Germline values: CDR1 SGHRS, CDR2 YFSETQ. The V and J ends lost 6 bases and 5 bases respectively, with 20 bases between them. DNA for the CDR3: TGCGCCAGCACCACACCCGGGACACCGCGCGAGACCCAGTACTTC. It specifies CASTTPGTPRETQYF.

The J gene is TRBJ1-2, the V gene TRBV12-3 or TRBV12-4; maybe TRBD1 (5 bases). The CDR3 sequence is 16 residues long. The ends were cut back, 2 bases at V and 2 bases at J, with 15 bases in the middle. As DNA, the CDR3 is TGTGCCAGCAGTTTATCCGGGGGAAATTCCAACTATGGCTACACCTTC. Translated, it gives CASSLSGGNSNYGYTF.

This clonotype came up many times. The rearrangement uses TRBV5-1 and TRBJ2-1; D gene unclear. Germline V lookup: CDR1 SGHRS, CDR2 YFSETQ. The CDR3 runs to 16 residues. Trimming removed 0 bases at V and 6 bases at J, with 16 bases between. The CDR3 spells CASSLAITQNPNEQFF. The CDR3 coding sequence is TGCGCCAGCAGCTTGGCCATAACGCAGAACCCCAATGAGCAGTTCTTC. Supplemented by reference TRBV5-1 and TRBJ2-1, the full variable domain reads KAGVTQTPRYLIKTRGQQVTLSCSPISGHRSVSWYQQTPGQGLQFLFEYFSETQRNKGNFPGRFSGRQFSNSRSEMNVSTLELGDSALYLCASSLAITQNPNEQFFGPGTRLTVL.

V gene TRBV11-3 combines with J gene TRBJ1-1, with 12 bases matching TRBD1. The junction had 12 bases not matched to a gene; V was cut back by 5 bases and J by 5 bases. Germline V gene sequence: CDR1 SGHNT, CDR2 YENEEA. The CDR3 is made up of 17 amino acids. CDR3 bases: TGTGCCAGCAGCCCCGGGACAGGGGGCGCGGGGAGGACTGAAGCTTTCTTT. It yields the protein CASSPGTGGAGRTEAFF.

This clonotype has a count of ten or more. The rearrangement joins TRBV6-1 to TRBJ2-1; D is possibly TRBD1 or TRBD2 (5 bases each). CDR3 length equals 14 residues. Between the trimmed V and J ends, which lost 11 bases and 5 bases, there was a span of 19 bases. The germline V gene encodes CDR1 MNHNS and CDR2 SASEGT. DNA of the CDR3: TGTGCCTCTCAGCTGGGGGTCCAGAACAATGAGCAGTTCTTC. Translating it yields CASQLGVQNNEQFF.

The table lists this clonotype with many counts. A much larger clone lies one base from this, so it may be a read error. The chain couples TRBV7-2 to TRBJ2-1; TRBD2 might be the D (6 bases). V was trimmed by 1 base and J by 4 bases, leaving 17 bases between them. The CDR3 runs to 17 residues. Germline CDR1 and CDR2: SGHTA and FQGNSA. The CDR3 DNA reads TGTGCCAGCAGCTTAGTAGGACGAGCGGGTGCTTACAATGAGCAGTTCTTC. It encodes CASSLVGRAGAYNEQFF.

The chain is built from TRBV6-2 or TRBV6-3 and TRBJ1-5, with 7 bases identical to TRBD1. Germline lookup yields CDR1 MNHEY and CDR2 SVGEGT. This CDR3 is 13 amino acids long. V was pared by 10 bases and J by 5 bases, with 8 bases of the junction left unmatched. The CDR3 sequence is CAISQGLYQPQHF. The CDR3 DNA is TGTGCCATTTCACAGGGGTTATATCAGCCCCAGCATTTT.

This clonotype has a count of ten or more. This rearrangement joins TRBV20-1 to TRBJ2-1; TRBD1 matches at 7 bases. The CDR3 runs to 14 residues. Germline V gives CDR1 DFQATT, CDR2 SNEGSKA (reference sequence). CDR3 coding DNA: TGCAGCAAACAGGGGAAGGAGAACTCCAATGAGCAGTTCTTC. Translated: CSKQGKENSNEQFF.

Only a few counts were recorded for this clonotype. This chain links TRBV10-3 with TRBJ2-1; TRBD1 might be the D (6 bases). The germline V gene has CDR1 ENHRY and CDR2 SYGVKD. Trimming left V 7 bases short and J 10 bases short, with 11 bases between. This CDR3 contains 11 residues. The CDR3 region is CAITEGGEQFF. CDR3 nucleotide sequence: TGTGCCATCACCGAAGGGGGAGAGCAGTTCTTC.

This clonotype has a count of ten or more. This chain uses TRBV12-3 or TRBV12-4 with TRBJ2-7; D is possibly TRBD1 (6 bases). The CDR3 has 15 amino acids. V lost 7 bases and J 2 bases, leaving 18 bases between the germline ends. CDR3 DNA sequence: TGTGCCAGCAAAGCAACCCAACAGGGACCCTACGAGCAGTACTTC. Amino acids: CASKATQQGPYEQYF.

J is TRBJ2-6 and V is TRBV7-8; tentatively, D is TRBD1 (6 bases). This CDR3 spans 15 amino acids. The V and J ends lost 5 bases and 2 bases respectively, with 10 bases between them. Germline V lookup: CDR1 SGHVS, CDR2 FQNEAQ. The CDR3 sequence: CASSIGTTGANVLTF. The DNA for the CDR3 is TGTGCCAGCAGCATTGGGACAACTGGGGCCAACGTCCTGACTTTC. The whole variable domain, remainder taken from reference TRBV7-8 and TRBJ2-6, is GAGVSQSPRYKVAKRGQDVALRCDPISGHVSLFWYQQALGQGPEFLTYFQNEAQLDKSGLPSDRFFAERPEGSVSTLKIQRTQQEDSAVYLCASSIGTTGANVLTFGAGSRLTVL.

This clonotype has a count of ten or more. The chain couples TRBV5-1 to TRBJ2-3; D is possibly TRBD1 (5 bases). CDR1 is SGHRS and CDR2 is YFSETQ in the germline V gene. CDR3 length equals 14 residues. Trimming removed 2 bases from V and 2 bases from J, with 9 bases in between. Here the CDR3 reads CASSLDRTTDTQYF. CDR3 DNA: TGCGCCAGCAGCTTAGACAGAACCACAGATACGCAGTATTTT.

In this sample, this clonotype turned up many times. The chain has TRBV4-2 and TRBJ2-3; 8 nucleotides line up with TRBD2. The trim removed 0 bases at V and 2 bases at J, leaving 7 bases unmatched. The germline V gene encodes CDR1 LGHNA and CDR2 YNFKEQ. The CDR3 covers 17 residues. CDR3: CASSQDKAGAHTDTQYF. CDR3 nucleotides: TGTGCCAGCAGCCAAGATAAAGCGGGGGCCCACACAGATACGCAGTATTTT.

This sequence joins TRBV12-3 or TRBV12-4 and TRBJ1-2; TRBD1 is a possible D gene (6 bases). CDR3 length equals 16 residues. V lost 3 bases to trimming and J lost 4 bases, with 18 bases between them. CDR3 nucleotide sequence: TGTGCCAGCAGTTTGGCCCCCTTTCAGGGGACCTATGGCTACACCTTC. Amino acids: CASSLAPFQGTYGYTF.

This clonotype was seen ten or more times. The V call is TRBV4-1, the J call TRBJ1-2; D might be TRBD1 (6 bases). Trimming took off 0 bases at V and 4 bases at J, with 12 bases between the two ends. Germline V gene sequence: CDR1 MGHRA, CDR2 YSYEKL. The CDR3 is made up of 15 amino acids. The CDR3 region has the DNA TGCGCCAGCAGCCAAGAGGCAGGGGCACGCTATGGCTACACCTTC. It encodes CASSQEAGARYGYTF.

Ten or more counts support this clonotype. The chain is built from TRBV6-5 and TRBJ2-1; TRBD2 matches 11 bases. Per germline, CDR1 MNHEY and CDR2 SVGAGI. The CDR3 runs 15 residues. The trim removed 7 bases at V and 3 bases at J, leaving 5 bases unmatched. The CDR3 loop is CASTSLAGGYNEQFF. The CDR3 nucleotides read TGTGCCAGCACCTCCCTAGCGGGGGGCTACAATGAGCAGTTCTTC.

This chain joins TRBV7-6 and TRBJ2-3, with D maybe TRBD2 (8 bases). CDR3 size: 16 residues. Per the germline V gene, CDR1 is SGHVS and CDR2 is FNYEAQ. V was pared by 1 base and J by 4 bases, with 15 bases between. The CDR3: CASSLGTSRGSDTQYF. CDR3 bases: TGTGCCAGCAGCTTAGGGACTAGCAGGGGGTCAGATACGCAGTATTTT.

In this sample, this clonotype turned up a few times. The chain couples TRBV13 to TRBJ1-3; D is unresolved. CDR3 length: 14 amino acids. From germline, CDR1 is PRHDT and CDR2 FYEKMQ (reference sequence). V shed 3 bases and J shed 4 bases, with 10 bases lying between them. The chain's CDR3 is CASSFGFGGNTIYF. In DNA form, the CDR3 reads TGTGCCAGCAGCTTCGGGTTTGGCGGAAACACCATATATTTT.

The CDR3 DNA reads TGTGCCAGCAGGAAGGGTCGGAGCACCGGGGAGCTGTTTTTT. This encodes CASRKGRSTGELFF. The V gene is TRBV2, the J gene TRBJ2-2; D gene unclear. This CDR3 is built from 14 residues. Between the trimmed V and J ends, which lost 6 bases and 4 bases, there was a span of 12 bases. Germline V gives CDR1 SNHLY, CDR2 FYNNEI.

There are many counts of this clonotype. CDR3 loop: CASSRLGASDTQYF. Here the CDR3 DNA reads TGCGCCAGCAGCCGGTTGGGGGCGTCCGATACGCAGTATTTT. This chain joins TRBV5-1 and TRBJ2-3, with D perhaps matching TRBD1 (6 bases). Per germline, CDR1 SGHRS and CDR2 YFSETQ. This CDR3 contains 14 residues. The V end lost 4 bases, the J end lost 6 bases, and 15 bases lay between the germline ends.

This clonotype has more than one count but fewer than ten. The V call is TRBV30, the J call TRBJ2-1; 7 positions match TRBD1. This CDR3 is built from 18 residues. Germline CDR1 reads GTSNPN; CDR2 reads SVGIG (reference sequence). J lost 1 base, V lost 5 bases, and 17 bases had no gene match. CDR3 sequence reads: CAWAPGQVPISSYNEQFF. The CDR3 region has the DNA TGTGCCTGGGCCCCCGGACAGGTACCAATAAGTTCCTACAATGAGCAGTTCTTC.

This clonotype was detected once. This clone may be a read error of a much larger clone one base away. Written as DNA, the CDR3 is TGTGCCTGCAGCTCCCGGGGGGTCAACTATGGCTACACCTTC. Its translation is CACSSRGVNYGYTF. The J gene is TRBJ1-2, the V gene TRBV5-6; possibly TRBD1 for D (5 bases). Germline loops: CDR1 SGHDT, CDR2 YYEEEE. The CDR3 runs to 14 residues.

This clonotype was seen many times. The chain is built from TRBV4-1 and TRBJ1-2, with 7 bases aligning to TRBD1. CDR3 length equals 15 residues. CDR1 is MGHRA, CDR2 YSYEKL, per germline. With 1 base clipped from V and 3 bases from J, the junction kept 5 bases outside the gene matches. The CDR3 coding sequence is TGCGCCAGCAGCCAAGCAGACAGGGCTGACTATGGCTACACCTTC. Encoded protein: CASSQADRADYGYTF.

In its sample, this clonotype was seen once. A much more abundant neighbour one base away suggests this may be a read error. The chain uses TRBV6-2 or TRBV6-3 and TRBJ1-2; D is unclear. CDR3 length: 14 residues. The V and J ends lost 0 bases and 6 bases respectively, with 11 bases between them. Germline V CDR1 and CDR2: MNHEY, SVGEGT. CDR3 nucleotide sequence: TGTGCCAGCAGTTACTCTGGCTGGTTGGATGGCTACACCTTC. Protein product: CASSYSGWLDGYTF.

This clonotype occurred many times. The chain carries TRBV7-3 and TRBJ1-2; 10 bases are a match to TRBD1. Germline trimming cut 3 bases from V and 0 bases from J; bases unmatched to any gene: 1. Germline CDR1 reads SGHTA; CDR2 reads FQGTGA. There are 15 residues in the CDR3. Written as DNA, the CDR3 is TGTGCCAGCAGCTTCGGACAGGGGGCTAACTATGGCTACACCTTC. Amino acid sequence: CASSFGQGANYGYTF.

The chain uses TRBV20-1 and TRBJ2-5; TRBD2 matches 8 bases. CDR3 length: 15 amino acids. In germline, CDR1 is DFQATT, CDR2 SNEGSKA (reference sequence). Losses at the gene ends were 5 bases for V and 11 bases for J; bases not matched to a gene: 19. CDR3 nucleotide sequence: TGCAGTGCTCATTCGGGACTAGGCTCCTACAATGAGCAGTACTTC. Translation gives CSAHSGLGSYNEQYF.

Regarding this clonotype: A much more abundant neighbour one base away suggests this may be a read error. The conserved final phenylalanine or tryptophan is absent from the CDR3, which likely points to a read error. The rearrangement joins TRBV10-3 to TRBJ2-1; TRBD2 agrees at 9 bases. Germline trimming cut 3 bases from V and 5 bases from J; bases unmatched to any gene: 5. The CDR3 totals 15 residues. CDR1 and CDR2 from the germline V gene are ENHRY and SYGVKD. The CDR3 DNA reads TGTGCCATCAGTGAAGGCGGGGGGGCCGACAATGAGCAGTTCGTC. It is translated as CAISEGGGADNEQFV.